This T cell receptor (beta chain) was sequenced in a study of beta chain features in type 1 diabetes. Sorting that relied on CD45RO/CCR7/CD25/CD127/CD95/CD27 yielded CD4+ naive, central memory, regulatory and stem cell-like memory cells. Since all of the isolated RNA was reverse transcribed, expressed TCRB transcripts were what got sequenced. Sequencing was performed with immunoSEQ multiplex PCR; in TCRdb, only in-frame clones are kept and a portion is missing. Among fewer than 200,000 clones listed, 13% were seen once. V lost 4 bases to trimming and J lost 8 bases, with 11 bases between them. CDR3 size: 12 residues. CDR1 is SQVTM and CDR2 is ANQGSEA in the germline V gene.

The chain is built from TRBV29-1 and TRBJ2-2; possibly TRBD1 for D (6 bases). The clonotype comes from a woman aged 18 to 35 in good health. The sample taken for sequencing was central memory CD4+ T cells from blood. CDR3 in DNA: TGCAGCGTTGGGCACAGGGTTGGGGAGCTGTTTTTT. As protein: CSVGHRVGELFF.